This T cell receptor beta chain emerged from a study of T cell changes during pregnancy in multiple sclerosis. The CDR3 is 15 amino acids. The germline V gene has CDR1 MGHRA and CDR2 YSYEKL. The table came from immunoSEQ multiplex PCR; TCRdb's copy has only in-frame clones and leaves some out. The repertoire holds tens of thousands of clones, with roughly 93% as singletons. V and J are TRBV4-1 and TRBJ2-5, with no clear D. The end of the DNA aligns better with TRBJ2-7, so the J call may be wrong. This specimen consisted of CD8+ T cells from peripheral blood mononuclear cells, obtained in the third trimester of pregnancy. This clonotype was sampled from a female donor with multiple sclerosis, enrolled in a pregnancy study. CDR3 region: CASSQDRSNSYEQYF. The CDR3 DNA is TGCGCCAGCAGCCAAGATCGGTCTAACTCCTACGAGCAGTACTTC.